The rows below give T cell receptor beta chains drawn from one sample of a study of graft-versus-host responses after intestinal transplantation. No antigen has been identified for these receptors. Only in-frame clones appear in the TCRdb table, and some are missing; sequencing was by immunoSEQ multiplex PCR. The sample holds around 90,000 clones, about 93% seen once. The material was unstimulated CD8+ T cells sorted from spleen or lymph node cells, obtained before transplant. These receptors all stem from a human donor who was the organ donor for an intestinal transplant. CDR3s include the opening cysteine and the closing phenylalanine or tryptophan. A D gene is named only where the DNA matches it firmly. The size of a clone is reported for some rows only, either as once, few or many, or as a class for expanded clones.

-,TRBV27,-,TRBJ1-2,CASSLLGAGYGYTF,TGTGCCAGCAGTTTATTAGGGGCCGGCTATGGCTACACCTTC
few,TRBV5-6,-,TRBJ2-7,CASSLGAARYEQYF,TGTGCCAGCAGCTTGGGGGCAGCCCGCTACGAGCAGTACTTC
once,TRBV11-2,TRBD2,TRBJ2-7,CASSLSGRPDEQYF,TGTGCCAGCAGCTTAAGCGGGAGGCCCGACGAGCAGTACTTC
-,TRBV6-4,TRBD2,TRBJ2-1,CARPGLAFVDEQFF,TGTGCCAGACCGGGACTAGCATTTGTCGATGAGCAGTTCTTC
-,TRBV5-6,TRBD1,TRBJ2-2,CASSFGTGYTGELFF,TGTGCCAGCAGCTTTGGGACAGGGTACACCGGGGAGCTGTTTTTT
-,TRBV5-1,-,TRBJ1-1,CASSFRGGYTEAFF,TGCGCCAGCAGCTTTAGGGGAGGGTACACTGAAGCTTTCTTT
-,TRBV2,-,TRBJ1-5,CASSETGNQPQHF,TGTGCCAGCAGTGAGACTGGCAATCAGCCCCAGCATTTT
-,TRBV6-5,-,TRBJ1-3,CASSYRWRGGNTIYF,TGTGCCAGCAGTTACCGTTGGAGGGGTGGAAACACCATATATTTT
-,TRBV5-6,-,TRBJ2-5,CASSPGEETQYF,TGTGCCAGCAGCCCGGGGGAAGAGACCCAGTACTTC
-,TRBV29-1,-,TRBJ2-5,CSVFAHEGLGETQYF,TGCAGCGTTTTCGCCCACGAGGGCTTAGGGGAGACCCAGTACTTC
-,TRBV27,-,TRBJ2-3,CASKGRLGTDTQYF,TGTGCCAGCAAAGGGAGGTTGGGCACAGATACGCAGTATTTT
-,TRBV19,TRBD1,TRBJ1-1,CASSWGGRQGTEAFF,TGTGCCAGTAGTTGGGGCGGGAGACAGGGGACTGAAGCTTTCTTT
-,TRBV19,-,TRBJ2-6,CASSTGSGGANVLTF,TGTGCCAGTAGTACGGGTTCGGGGGGGGCCAACGTCCTGACTTTC
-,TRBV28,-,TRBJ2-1,CASLGRDAGTYNEQFF,TGTGCCAGCTTGGGGCGCGACGCGGGGACCTACAATGAGCAGTTCTTC
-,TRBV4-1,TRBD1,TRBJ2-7,CASSQEGWTGEYF,TGTGCCAGCAGCCAAGAAGGGTGGACAGGAGAGTACTTC
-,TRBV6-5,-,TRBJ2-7,CASRLTRVMAYEQYF,TGTGCCAGCAGACTAACCAGGGTCATGGCCTACGAGCAGTACTTC
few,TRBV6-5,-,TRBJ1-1,CASSYGDTEAFF,TGTGCCAGCAGTTACGGAGACACTGAAGCTTTCTTT
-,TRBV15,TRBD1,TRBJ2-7,CATSTDRVSYEQYF,TGTGCCACCAGCACCGACAGGGTCTCCTACGAGCAGTACTTC
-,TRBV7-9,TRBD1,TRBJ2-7,CASSSTGNEQYF,TGTGCCAGCAGCTCGACAGGGAACGAGCAGTACTTC
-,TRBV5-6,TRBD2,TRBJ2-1,CASSWGLAGNNEQFF,TGTGCCAGCAGCTGGGGACTAGCGGGGAACAATGAGCAGTTCTTC
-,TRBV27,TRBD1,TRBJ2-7,CATSRTGGEQYF,TGTGCCACCTCACGTACAGGGGGAGAGCAGTACTTC
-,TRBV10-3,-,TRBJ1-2,CAIRGTLHVPGYTF,TGTGCCATCAGGGGGACTTTGCACGTCCCTGGCTACACCTTC
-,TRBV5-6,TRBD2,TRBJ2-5,CASRFPGLAEETQYF,TGTGCCAGCAGGTTCCCGGGACTAGCGGAAGAGACCCAGTACTTC
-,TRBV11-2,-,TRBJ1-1,CASSLAWGGGTEAFF,TGTGCCAGCAGCTTAGCTTGGGGAGGGGGCACTGAAGCTTTCTTT
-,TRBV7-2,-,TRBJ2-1,CASTPFPGDSSYNEQFF,TGTGCCAGCACCCCATTTCCGGGGGATAGCTCCTACAATGAGCAGTTCTTC
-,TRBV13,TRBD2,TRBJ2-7,CASSPGGVTFAYEQYF,TGTGCCAGCAGCCCCGGGGGGGTTACCTTCGCCTACGAGCAGTACTTC
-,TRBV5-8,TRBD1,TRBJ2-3,CASSRLTGVGTDTQYF,TGTGCCAGCAGCCGACTAACAGGGGTGGGCACAGATACGCAGTATTTT
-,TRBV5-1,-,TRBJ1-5,CASSLDVRANQPQHF,TGCGCCAGCAGCTTGGATGTCAGGGCCAATCAGCCCCAGCATTTT
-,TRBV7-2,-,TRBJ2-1,CASSLLDNEQFF,TGTGCCAGCAGCTTACTTGACAATGAGCAGTTCTTC
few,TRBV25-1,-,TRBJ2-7,CASSESPGVRHEQYF,TGTGCCAGCAGTGAATCCCCGGGAGTTCGCCACGAGCAGTACTTC
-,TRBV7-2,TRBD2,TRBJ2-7,CASGQGLVLSREQYF,TGTGCCAGCGGTCAAGGACTAGTCCTCTCCCGCGAGCAGTACTTC
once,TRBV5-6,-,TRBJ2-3,CASSLLRRRDTQYF,TGTGCCAGCAGCTTGCTTCGCCGCCGGGATACGCAGTATTTT
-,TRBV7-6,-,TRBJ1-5,CASSLGAGTNQPQHF,TGTGCCAGCAGCTTAGGGGCAGGGACAAATCAGCCCCAGCATTTT
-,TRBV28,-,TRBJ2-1,CASKRGSSYNEQFF,TGTGCCAGCAAGAGGGGGTCCTCCTACAATGAGCAGTTCTTC
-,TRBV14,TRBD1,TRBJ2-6,CASSRTGFSSGANVLTF,TGTGCCAGCAGCAGGACAGGGTTTAGCTCTGGGGCCAACGTCCTGACTTTC
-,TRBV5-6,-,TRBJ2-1,CASSPAGNEQFF,TGTGCCAGCAGCCCCGCAGGCAATGAGCAGTTCTTC
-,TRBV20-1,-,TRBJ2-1,CSASGLPRQFF,TGCAGTGCAAGCGGACTGCCGAGGCAGTTCTTC
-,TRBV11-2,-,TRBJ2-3,CASSLSGAGGFTDTQYF,TGTGCCAGCAGCCTGAGTGGGGCAGGGGGGTTCACAGATACGCAGTATTTT
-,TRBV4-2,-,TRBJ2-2,CASSPNVVTANTGELFF,TGTGCCAGCAGCCCTAATGTAGTGACAGCAAACACCGGGGAGCTGTTTTTT
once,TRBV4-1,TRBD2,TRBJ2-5,CASSSGGEIFQETQYF,TGCGCCAGCTCAAGCGGGGGGGAAATTTTCCAAGAGACCCAGTACTTC
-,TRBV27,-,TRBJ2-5,CASSLVNSQYQETQYF,TGTGCCAGCAGTTTGGTAAACAGCCAGTACCAAGAGACCCAGTACTTC
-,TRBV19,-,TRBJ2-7,CASSMAGGSYEQYF,TGTGCCAGTAGTATGGCCGGGGGATCCTACGAGCAGTACTTC
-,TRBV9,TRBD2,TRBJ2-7,CASSVEPSGSSYEQYF,TGTGCCAGCAGCGTAGAACCGAGCGGGAGCTCCTACGAGCAGTACTTC
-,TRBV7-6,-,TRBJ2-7,CASSSTGEQYF,TGTGCCAGCAGCTCTACCGGCGAGCAGTACTTC
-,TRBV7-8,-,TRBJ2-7,CASSLIGGIYEQYF,TGTGCCAGCAGCTTAATAGGCGGGATCTACGAGCAGTACTTC
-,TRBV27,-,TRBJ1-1,CASSYQEGAEAFF,TGTGCCAGCAGTTACCAGGAGGGCGCTGAAGCTTTCTTT
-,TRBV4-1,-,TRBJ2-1,CASSQVLGTGPYNEQFF,TGCGCCAGCAGCCAAGTACTGGGCACAGGACCCTACAATGAGCAGTTCTTC
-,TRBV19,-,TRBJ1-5,CASSNGNQPQHF,TGTGCCAGTAGTAACGGGAATCAGCCCCAGCATTTT
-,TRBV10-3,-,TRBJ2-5,CAISDPLRDQETQYF,TGTGCCATCAGTGACCCCCTCCGGGACCAAGAGACCCAGTACTTC
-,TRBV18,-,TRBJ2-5,CASSPYGKELQETQYF,TGTGCCAGCTCACCATACGGCAAGGAGCTCCAAGAGACCCAGTACTTC
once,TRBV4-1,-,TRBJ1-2,CASSQEHTSYGYTF,TGCGCCAGCAGCCAAGAGCACACCTCGTATGGCTACACCTTC